These 18 T cell receptor beta chains came from one sample sequenced in a study of a mutant IDH1 vaccine in newly diagnosed glioma. This sample's time point: week 11, during vaccination. The vaccine gave 300 ug of a 20-mer mutant IDH1 peptide subcutaneously per dose. Antigen specificity for these receptors is unknown. Repertoires were generated with immunoSEQ multiplex PCR, while TCRdb's copy carries only in-frame clones and drops some. The profile shows about 120,000 clones, 90% of them singletons. Sequencing was performed on PBMCs, taken from a glioma patient whose treatment included an IDH1 peptide vaccine. All receptors derive from a woman aged 45-65 years with glioma.

The chain joins TRBV27 to TRBJ2-3; D is ambiguous. Germline V CDR1 and CDR2: MNHEY, SMNVEV (reference sequence). This CDR3 spans 15 amino acids. The germline V and J ends were trimmed by 2 bases and 4 bases, with 13 bases remaining between them. For the CDR3, the DNA is TGTGCCAGCAGTTTACGAGGCTTCCCCCCAGATACGCAGTATTTT. Translation gives CASSLRGFPPDTQYF.

The V call is TRBV15, the J call TRBJ2-3; 13 nucleotides agree with TRBD2. V dropped 5 bases and J dropped 3; count of bases not matched to a gene: 5. From germline, CDR1 is LNHNV and CDR2 YYDKDF (reference sequence). The CDR3 has 16 amino acids. DNA of the CDR3: TGTGCCACCAGCCCACGGACTAGCGGGAGAACAGATACGCAGTATTTT. Residues: CATSPRTSGRTDTQYF.

This CDR3 reads CASSGGVESYEQYF. The CDR3 coding sequence is TGTGCCAGCTCAGGAGGGGTGGAGTCCTACGAGCAGTACTTC. The chain links TRBV18 to TRBJ2-7; tentatively, D is TRBD2 (6 bases). Germline V gene data show CDR1 as KGHSH and CDR2 as LQKENI. The CDR3 has 14 amino acids. V lost 5 bases and J lost 1, with 12 bases in between.

V and J are TRBV19 and TRBJ2-1; TRBD2 matches at 11 bases. The CDR3 covers 14 residues. Per germline, CDR1 LNHDA and CDR2 SQIVND (reference sequence). Trimming took 9 bases from V and 6 from J; bases not matched to a gene: 7. CDR3 region: CASNSGRAGNEQFF. In DNA form, the CDR3 reads TGTGCCAGCAATAGCGGGAGGGCTGGCAATGAGCAGTTCTTC.

J is TRBJ2-2 and V is TRBV19; 7 bases are a match to TRBD1. Germline-derived CDR1 and CDR2 are LNHDA and SQIVND (reference sequence). Trimming cost V 4 bases and J 7 bases; bases outside gene matches: 6. This CDR3 spans 14 amino acids. CDR3 bases: TGTGCCAGTAGTACAGACAGGGCCGGCGGGGAGCTGTTTTTT. Translating it yields CASSTDRAGGELFF.

V and J are TRBV6-1 and TRBJ1-6, with no clear D. The CDR3 has 14 residues. From germline, CDR1 is MNHNS and CDR2 SASEGT. Trimming shortened V by 1 base and J by 11 bases, and 12 bases separated the two germline ends. CDR3 in DNA: TGTGCCAGCAGTGAAGTCGCCCCCGGAGCACCCCTCCACTTT. As protein: CASSEVAPGAPLHF.

The chain combines TRBV6-1 with TRBJ1-1; TRBD1 matches at 7 bases. V gave up 7 bases and J gave up 0 bases; unmatched junction bases: 5. This CDR3 is 14 amino acids long. In germline, CDR1 is MNHNS, CDR2 SASEGT. CDR3 DNA sequence: TGTGCCAGCAATCACAGGGGTTTGAACACTGAAGCTTTCTTT. This translates into CASNHRGLNTEAFF.

The DNA of the CDR3 is TGTGCCAGTAGTGTGAATACAGGGGTGGCCGGGGAGCTGTTTTTT. The encoded protein is CASSVNTGVAGELFF. The chain recombines TRBV19 with TRBJ2-2; TRBD1 aligns across 7 bases. Trimming at V came to 5 bases and at J to 6 bases, leaving 9 bases not matched to a gene. The CDR3 length is 15 residues. Germline assignment: CDR1 LNHDA and CDR2 SQIVND (reference sequence).

This clone was recorded only once. V usage is TRBV28 and J usage is TRBJ2-1; D is unresolved. The CDR3 extends over 14 amino acids. Deletions cut 2 bases from V and 0 bases from J, with 5 bases between. The germline gives CDR1 MDHEN, CDR2 SYDVKM. The CDR3 sequence is CASSLRSSYNEQFF. The DNA for the CDR3 is TGTGCCAGCAGTTTAAGATCCTCCTACAATGAGCAGTTCTTC.

This rearrangement joins TRBV5-1 to TRBJ1-1, with D tentatively TRBD1 (6 bases). The CDR3 loop spans 15 amino acids. Germline V gene data show CDR1 as SGHRS and CDR2 as YFSETQ. V lost 0 bases and J lost 5, with 14 bases in between. The CDR3 DNA reads as TGCGCCAGCAGCTTGGATAACTGGGGGCGGACTGAAGCTTTCTTT. Protein sequence: CASSLDNWGRTEAFF.

The rearrangement uses TRBV5-5 and TRBJ2-1; D perhaps matches TRBD2 (6 bases). Per the germline V gene, CDR1 is SGHKS and CDR2 is YYEKEE (reference sequence). The germline V and J ends were trimmed by 4 bases and 8 bases, with 22 bases remaining between them. The length of the CDR3 is 16 residues. The CDR3 DNA is TGTGCCAGCAGCCCTAGGCGGGGACGTGATGGGGATGAGCAGTTCTTC. Translated, it gives CASSPRRGRDGDEQFF.

This chain connects TRBV5-4 to TRBJ2-5; the match to TRBD1 covers 7 bases. J gave up 2 bases and V 2 bases, and 6 bases lay outside the gene matches. The germline CDR1 and CDR2 sequences are SGHNT and YYREEE (reference sequence). CDR3 size: 15 residues. The CDR3: CASSFGRGIQETQYF. The CDR3 DNA is TGTGCCAGCAGCTTCGGCAGGGGGATTCAAGAGACCCAGTACTTC. Full variable domain (rest looked up from reference TRBV5-4 and TRBJ2-5): ETGVTQSPTHLIKTRGQQVTLRCSSQSGHNTVSWYQQALGQGPQFIFQYYREEENGRGNFPPRFSGLQFPNYSSELNVNALELDDSALYLCASSFGRGIQETQYFGPGTRLLVL.

This clone was counted a single time. The chain combines TRBV27 with TRBJ2-5; D is undetermined. Germline values: CDR1 MNHEY, CDR2 SMNVEV (reference sequence). This CDR3 region has 14 residues. Between the trimmed V and J ends, which lost 7 bases and 5 bases, there was a span of 17 bases. The CDR3: CASTPRAGRETQYF. The CDR3 coding sequence is TGTGCCAGCACCCCACGGGCTGGGCGGGAGACCCAGTACTTC.

This rearrangement joins TRBV10-1 to TRBJ2-2, with TRBD2 identical over 9 bases. Trimming removed 0 bases from V and 6 bases from J; junction bases left unmatched: 5. CDR1 and CDR2 from the germline V gene are WNHNN and SYGVQD (reference sequence). The CDR3 spans 16 residues. The CDR3 DNA sequence: TGCGCCAGCAGTGAGTCGGGTAGCGGGAGTTCCGGGGAGCTGTTTTTT. As protein: CASSESGSGSSGELFF.

The chain carries TRBV9 and TRBJ2-3; maybe TRBD2 (5 bases). Germline CDR1 reads SGDLS; CDR2 reads YYNGEE. The CDR3 runs to 18 residues. The V gene lost 0 bases and the J gene lost 0 bases, with 17 bases spanning the gap. DNA for the CDR3: TGTGCCAGCAGCGTAGTGGCAGCGGAACCTCCTAGCACAGATACGCAGTATTTT. As protein: CASSVVAAEPPSTDTQYF.

The CDR3 protein is CASSRDSNTEAFF. CDR3 DNA sequence: TGTGCCAGCAGTCGGGACAGCAACACTGAAGCTTTCTTT. The gene calls are TRBV28 and TRBJ1-1; 7 bases are shared with TRBD1. The trim removed 5 bases at V and 2 bases at J, leaving 2 bases unmatched. Germline CDR1 MDHEN, CDR2 SYDVKM. The CDR3 length is 13 residues.

The V gene is TRBV12-5, the J gene TRBJ2-7; 11 bases are shared with TRBD2. Per germline, CDR1 LGHNT and CDR2 FRNRAP. Trimming at V came to 0 bases and at J to 5 bases, leaving 3 bases not matched to a gene. The CDR3 totals 15 residues. This chain's CDR3 is CASGLVASGGHEQYF. In DNA form, the CDR3 reads TGTGCTAGTGGTTTGGTAGCTAGCGGGGGGCACGAGCAGTACTTC.

This chain uses TRBV2 with TRBJ2-1; 7 positions agree with TRBD2. The CDR3 contains 16 residues. The germline V gene has CDR1 SNHLY and CDR2 FYNNEI. With V trimmed by 0 bases and J by 6 bases, 8 bases remained unmatched. The CDR3: CASSEARGGSINEQFF. Here the CDR3 DNA reads TGTGCCAGCAGTGAAGCAAGGGGCGGGAGTATCAATGAGCAGTTCTTC.